This TCR beta chain is drawn from a study of metastatic and nonmetastatic thyroid tumors. TCRdb reprocessed the PCR reads via MiXCR. The sample lists about 30,000 clones, roughly 25% seen once, with about 10% in the top ten. Germline-derived CDR1 and CDR2 are SGHVS and FNYEAQ. The CDR3 comprises 9 residues, both ends counted. A few counts support this clone. No conserved phenylalanine or tryptophan is present at the end of the CDR3, so a read error is the likely explanation. No DNA is shown, since the ends of the CDR3 on it are uncertain; the CDR3 is the one TCRdb lists. Patients were all untreated before their thyroid surgery.

What was sequenced was blood. This chain uses TRBV7-6 with TRBJ2-4; the DNA was not used to check the table's D call, TRBD1. This clonotype originated in a female donor with papillary thyroid cancer or a benign thyroid nodule (not recorded which). Some clones in this sample may be carry-over from other donors' samples. CDR3 residues: CASSLAAGQ.